The clone carrying this T cell receptor beta chain was counted ten times or more. Its antigen is as yet unknown. Germline trimming cut 1 base from V and 2 bases from J; bases unmatched to any gene: 6. The CDR3 covers 15 residues. The V gene's germline CDR1 is DFQATT and CDR2 SNEGSKA (reference sequence). This entry belongs to a study of T-cell reconstitution after alpha-beta-depleted transplantation in children. General study findings and limits: Reports say that about two months after transplant, the alpha-beta T cells came out of several hundred graft clones that had expanded. Several patients had high TCRbeta diversity at day 60; it came from surviving recipient T cells and thymic progenitors. T-cell numbers and diversity, one year after transplant, stemmed largely from T cells that were newly produced.

Unique molecular identifiers were incorporated during preparation of the TCRbeta library. MiXCR was run by TCRdb on the PCR reads, yielding one entry per CDR3 protein. The table has 200,000 to 250,000 distinct CDR3 sequences, 9.5% to 13% seen once. Sequencing used PBMCs, obtained before TCRalphabeta/CD19-depleted stem cell transplant. The rearrangement uses TRBV20-1 and TRBJ2-5; 8 nucleotides match TRBD2. The TCR was taken from a child in the first two years of life with acute myeloid leukemia, due to receive a stem cell transplant. CDR3 amino acids: CSARVTGGWQETQYF. CDR3 coding DNA: TGCAGTGCTAGAGTTACGGGGGGGTGGCAAGAGACCCAGTACTTC.